Shown below are 21 T cell receptor beta chains from a single sample sequenced in a study of control samples from healthy donors and cancer patients (dated by TCRdb to 2020 to 2022). Preparation of the library involved the immunoSEQ multiplex PCR assay. This is the immuneACCESS table as TCRdb keeps it, with only in-frame sequences that have V and J called. A part of the clones is gone; compared with another copy, unresolved V genes explain less than half, and the rest is unexplained. The sample profile shows about 19,000 clones; 80% to 85% of them were found once. The ten largest clones add up to about 28% of the sample. Material for sequencing was PBMCs. The receptor source for this set is a man older than 75 with head and neck cancer.

This clone was seen just once. J is TRBJ1-2 and V is TRBV6-6; D is undetermined. This CDR3 comprises 13 residues. Germline-derived CDR1 and CDR2 are MNHNY and SVGAGI (reference sequence). Deletions cut 4 bases from V and 6 bases from J, with 12 bases between. The CDR3 loop reads CASSSPGYHGYTF. The CDR3 coding sequence is TGTGCCAGCAGTTCCCCCGGGTACCATGGCTACACCTTC.

The J gene is TRBJ2-1, the V gene TRBV4-1; tentative D call: TRBD2 (6 bases). The CDR3 has 13 residues. V was clipped by 0 bases and J by 13 bases, with 13 bases between them. Germline values: CDR1 MGHRA, CDR2 YSYEKL. CDR3 amino acids: CASSQDGGFGQFF. The CDR3 DNA reads TGCGCCAGCAGCCAAGATGGAGGGTTCGGACAGTTCTTC.

The V gene is TRBV27, the J gene TRBJ2-7; TRBD2 is a possible D gene (5 bases). This CDR3 is built from 13 residues. Germline CDR1 reads MNHEY; CDR2 reads SMNVEV (reference sequence). Trimming stripped 1 base from V and 3 bases from J, with 7 bases between. CDR3 sequence (DNA): TGTGCCAGCAGTTTATTCCGGGGCTACGAGCAGTACTTC. Translated: CASSLFRGYEQYF.

V gene TRBV2 combines with J gene TRBJ2-2; D is perhaps TRBD2 (5 bases). CDR1 is SNHLY and CDR2 is FYNNEI in the germline V gene. Trimming stripped 7 bases from V and 4 bases from J, with 16 bases between. The CDR3 is 15 residues long. The CDR3 here is CASNLRLATTGELFF. In DNA form, the CDR3 reads TGTGCCAGCAATCTAAGATTAGCGACCACCGGGGAGCTGTTTTTT.

The chain carries TRBV28 and TRBJ2-5, with TRBD2 as a possible D gene (7 bases). This CDR3 contains 14 residues. Per germline, CDR1 MDHEN and CDR2 SYDVKM. Trimming removed 2 bases at V and 5 bases at J, with 12 bases between. CDR3 bases: TGTGCCAGCAGTTTAGGGGGGGGCCGGGAGACCCAGTACTTC. This gives the protein CASSLGGGRETQYF.

The genes are TRBV4-3 and TRBJ2-2, with 11 bases identical to TRBD2. The V gene end was trimmed by 2 bases and the J gene end by 2 bases; junction bases not matched to a gene: 4. There are 17 residues in the CDR3. Germline CDR1 is LGHNA and CDR2 is YSLEER. The DNA of the CDR3 is TGCGCCAGCAGCCAAACGACTAGCGGGGTAAACACCGGGGAGCTGTTTTTT. Amino acids: CASSQTTSGVNTGELFF.

The chain joins TRBV3-1 (or the pseudogene TRBV3-2) to TRBJ2-7, with D uncertain. Deletions cut 1 base from V and 3 bases from J, with 4 bases between. Germline V gene lookup returns CDR1 LGHDT and CDR2 YNNKEL (reference sequence). The CDR3 spans 12 residues. The CDR3 nucleotides read TGTGCCAGCAGCCAAGTCGACTACGAGCAGTACTTC. Its protein is CASSQVDYEQYF.

This clone was counted only a few times. This chain uses TRBV6-6 with TRBJ1-4, with a possible D match to TRBD1 (5 bases). CDR1 is MNHNY and CDR2 is SVGAGI in the germline V gene (reference sequence). V was pared by 5 bases and J by 4 bases, with 17 bases between. This CDR3 region has 16 residues. For the CDR3, the DNA is TGTGCCAGCAGTGCGTTTCCGGGACTGATTAATGAAAAACTGTTTTTT. It yields the protein CASSAFPGLINEKLFF.

This CDR3 is CASSYTYEQFF. CDR3 bases: TGTGCCAGCAGTTACACGTATGAGCAGTTCTTC. This sequence joins TRBV6-2 or TRBV6-3 and TRBJ2-1; D remains ambiguous. V lost 2 bases and J 8 bases, leaving 4 bases between the germline ends. Germline-derived CDR1 and CDR2 are MNHEY and SVGEGT. This CDR3 has 11 amino acids.

The chain uses TRBV24-1 and TRBJ2-2; D is unresolved. The CDR3 is 12 residues long. In germline, CDR1 is KGHDR, CDR2 SFDVKD. Trimming pared 5 bases from V and 3 bases from J, leaving 3 bases between. The CDR3 protein is CATSGYTGELFF. The CDR3 DNA is TGTGCCACCAGTGGGTACACCGGGGAGCTGTTTTTT.

The rearrangement links TRBV19 to TRBJ1-1, with 8 bases matching TRBD1. With 0 bases clipped from V and 7 bases from J, the junction kept 7 bases outside the gene matches. The CDR3 extends over 15 amino acids. Germline assignment: CDR1 LNHDA and CDR2 SQIVND (reference sequence). Written as DNA, the CDR3 is TGTGCCAGTAGTATAGATCTCAGACAGGGGAATGAAGCTTTCTTT. Translating gives CASSIDLRQGNEAFF.

The chain couples TRBV24-1 to TRBJ2-1; the match to TRBD2 covers 14 bases. V trimming: 9 bases; J trimming: 7 bases; junction bases outside the gene matches: 10. CDR3 length equals 16 residues. Looked up from germline, CDR1 is KGHDR and CDR2 is SFDVKD. The CDR3 sequence: CATGTSGRLTENEQFF. The CDR3 nucleotides are TGTGCCACCGGGACTAGCGGGAGACTTACGGAGAATGAGCAGTTCTTC.

The DNA of the CDR3 is TGTGCCAGCTCACCACTCCGGGACAGGGACTACTACGAGCAGTACTTC. Amino acid sequence: CASSPLRDRDYYEQYF. The V gene is TRBV18, the J gene TRBJ2-7, with 9 bases matching TRBD1. This CDR3 region has 16 residues. V dropped 1 base and J dropped 3; count of bases not matched to a gene: 7. Germline V gene lookup returns CDR1 KGHSH and CDR2 LQKENI.

The genes are TRBV7-3 and TRBJ1-5; D gene uncertain. Germline V lookup: CDR1 SGHTA, CDR2 FQGTGA. The CDR3 consists of 12 residues. Trimming removed 5 bases from V and 5 bases from J, with 7 bases in between. In DNA, the CDR3 is TGTGCCAGCAGCCTCCGCCATCAGCCCCAGCATTTT. It is translated as CASSLRHQPQHF.

The chain employs TRBV7-6 and TRBJ2-3; 14 bases map to TRBD2. V lost 5 bases to trimming and J lost 4 bases; unmatched junction nucleotides: 5. The germline gives CDR1 SGHVS, CDR2 FNYEAQ. The CDR3 consists of 16 residues. CDR3 protein: CASSAMGLAGADTQYF. CDR3 sequence (DNA): TGTGCCAGCAGCGCCATGGGACTAGCGGGAGCAGATACGCAGTATTTT.

This clone was seen only a few times. The rearrangement links TRBV5-1 to TRBJ2-3; TRBD1 matches at 7 bases. Germline-derived CDR1 and CDR2 are SGHRS and YFSETQ. This CDR3 contains 18 residues. The junction had 14 bases not matched to a gene; V was cut back by 0 bases and J by 4 bases. CDR3 nucleotides: TGCGCCAGCAGCTTGGCCAGATTGGGACAGACATCTTCAGATACGCAGTATTTT. Protein product: CASSLARLGQTSSDTQYF.

The J gene is TRBJ2-1, the V gene TRBV18; 15 bases are a match to TRBD2. There are 15 residues in the CDR3. In germline, CDR1 is KGHSH, CDR2 LQKENI. The V segment lost 4 bases and the J segment 8 bases; nucleotides outside the gene matches: 3. Here the CDR3 reads CASSLWTSGRDEQFF. The DNA for the CDR3 is TGTGCCAGCTCACTTTGGACTAGCGGGAGGGATGAGCAGTTCTTC.

CDR3 DNA sequence: TGTGCCAGCAGTTACGGGGGGCCACGCTACAATGAGCAGTTCTTC. This sequence encodes CASSYGGPRYNEQFF. V usage is TRBV6-2 or TRBV6-3 and J usage is TRBJ2-1; either TRBD1 or TRBD2 may supply D (6 bases each). Germline V CDR1 and CDR2: MNHEY, SVGEGT. Between the trimmed V and J ends, which lost 2 bases and 3 bases, there was a span of 11 bases. The length of the CDR3 is 15 residues.

The chain carries TRBV7-9 and TRBJ1-1; D perhaps matches TRBD1 (5 bases). Trimming left V 4 bases short and J 5 bases short, with 14 bases between. This CDR3 has 14 residues. Germline V lookup: CDR1 SEHNR, CDR2 FQNEAQ (reference sequence). The CDR3 DNA reads TGTGCCAGCAGCTCAACGGGGTGGGGGACTGAAGCTTTCTTT. It translates to CASSSTGWGTEAFF.

The V gene is TRBV6-6, the J gene TRBJ2-7; unclear D gene. Trimming stripped 5 bases from V and 6 bases from J, with 17 bases between. Germline V gene sequence: CDR1 MNHNY, CDR2 SVGAGI (reference sequence). The CDR3 has 14 amino acids. The CDR3 bases are TGTGCCAGCAGTCGATCGGAGACACGGCCCGAGCAGTACTTC. This translates into CASSRSETRPEQYF.

V and J are TRBV3-1 (or the pseudogene TRBV3-2) and TRBJ2-7; possible D gene TRBD2, 6 bases. V was shortened by 0 bases and J by 6 bases, with 15 bases between the two germline ends. Per the germline V gene, CDR1 is LGHDT and CDR2 is YNNKEL (reference sequence). This CDR3 region has 15 residues. The CDR3 region is CASSQERGTVPEQYF. CDR3 nucleotides: TGTGCCAGCAGCCAAGAACGGGGGACGGTCCCCGAGCAGTACTTC.